Listed below are T cell receptor beta chains from one sample, sequenced in a study of shared clonotypes between healthy human individuals. Using immunoSEQ multiplex PCR, the repertoire was profiled, and TCRdb retains in-frame clones only, with some absent. The sample has 1 million to 1.2 million clones, around three quarters seen once; the top ten hold over 0.8%. Input material: memory CD4+ T cells from PBMCs. The origin of the receptors is a man younger than 30 in good health. Some clones in this sample may be carry-over from other donors' samples. Both conserved end residues are part of each CDR3. The order of the fields is clone size, J gene, D gene, V gene, CDR3 DNA, CDR3 protein. The D gene is left open where the match is weak. The listing skips clone size in some rows; elsewhere it reads once, few, many or a size class.

size: -; J: TRBJ2-1; D: -; V: TRBV2; DNA: TGTGCCAGCAGTGTACGGATCCCCGAGCAGTTCTTC; CDR3: CASSVRIPEQFF
size: few; J: TRBJ2-3; D: -; V: TRBV7-6; DNA: TGTGCCAGCAGCTTCGCACAGGGTCCACTTACGCAGTATTTT; CDR3: CASSFAQGPLTQYF
size: few; J: TRBJ2-2; D: -; V: TRBV7-2; DNA: TGTGCCAGCAGCTTAGGGTCCGGGAGACGCACCGGGGAGCTGTTTTTT; CDR3: CASSLGSGRRTGELFF
size: -; J: TRBJ1-1; D: -; V: TRBV6-5; DNA: TGTGCCAGCACCTCAGGGAAGCGGGGTGAAGCTTTCTTT; CDR3: CASTSGKRGEAFF
size: -; J: TRBJ2-5; D: TRBD1; V: TRBV5-1; DNA: TGCGCCAGCCGGGACAGGGAGGGAGAGACCCAGTACTTC; CDR3: CASRDREGETQYF
size: -; J: TRBJ1-2; D: -; V: TRBV6-5; DNA: TGTGCCAGCAGTAACTTGTTGATGTGGGATGGCTACACCTTC; CDR3: CASSNLLMWDGYTF
size: -; J: TRBJ2-5; D: -; V: TRBV5-6; DNA: TGTGCCAGCAGCTTGGGTGGGGGGCCGGAGACCCAGTACTTC; CDR3: CASSLGGGPETQYF
size: -; J: TRBJ2-1; D: -; V: TRBV11-3; DNA: TGTGCCAGCAGCTCGAATCCAGGGTACCAGTTCTTC; CDR3: CASSSNPGYQFF
size: -; J: TRBJ1-5; D: -; V: TRBV7-2; DNA: TGTGCCAGCAGCCGAAACCAGGGAGAGCCCCAGCATTTT; CDR3: CASSRNQGEPQHF
size: -; J: TRBJ2-1; D: -; V: TRBV29-1; DNA: TGCAGCGTTCTAGGCGGGATCGAGATGGGTGAGCAGTTCTTC; CDR3: CSVLGGIEMGEQFF
size: -; J: TRBJ1-2; D: -; V: TRBV5-1; DNA: TGCGCCAGCAGCTTGGACCCCGACTCGGACTATGGCTACACCTTC; CDR3: CASSLDPDSDYGYTF
size: -; J: TRBJ1-4; D: TRBD1; V: TRBV18; DNA: TGTGCCAGCTCAGGCGACAGGGTCGCGGATGAAAAACTGTTTTTT; CDR3: CASSGDRVADEKLFF
size: -; J: TRBJ2-5; D: TRBD1; V: TRBV6-1; DNA: TGTGCCAGCAGTGACCGACAGGGGTGGACGGAGACCCAGTACTTC; CDR3: CASSDRQGWTETQYF
size: -; J: TRBJ1-5; D: -; V: TRBV30; DNA: TGTGCCTGGAGTGTCACACAGTTCAATCAGCCCCAGCATTTT; CDR3: CAWSVTQFNQPQHF
size: -; J: TRBJ1-5; D: -; V: TRBV27; DNA: TGTGCCAGCAGTCCGGGGGTCGGCAATCAGCCCCAGCATTTT; CDR3: CASSPGVGNQPQHF
size: many; J: TRBJ2-1; D: -; V: TRBV2; DNA: TGTGCCAGCAGTGCCTCCCCCGGGACCGCGCAGTTCTTC; CDR3: CASSASPGTAQFF
size: -; J: TRBJ1-1; D: TRBD1; V: TRBV30; DNA: TGTGCCTGGGCCAGAGGGGGCCTTACTGAAGCTTTCTTT; CDR3: CAWARGGLTEAFF
size: -; J: TRBJ2-3; D: -; V: TRBV2; DNA: TGTGCCAGCAGTGTTGGTGGGTTGGCGCAGTATTTT; CDR3: CASSVGGLAQYF
size: -; J: TRBJ1-1; D: -; V: TRBV2; DNA: TGTGCCAGCAGGTTAATGGGAGTGGACACTGAAGCTTTCTTT; CDR3: CASRLMGVDTEAFF
size: -; J: TRBJ2-1; D: -; V: TRBV2; DNA: TGTGCCAGCAGACAGGCTAGTCATGAGCAGTTCTTC; CDR3: CASRQASHEQFF
size: -; J: TRBJ1-1; D: -; V: TRBV6-6; DNA: TGTGCCAGCAGTTACGCAGACACTGAAGCTTTCTTT; CDR3: CASSYADTEAFF
size: few; J: TRBJ2-5; D: -; V: TRBV28; DNA: TGTGCCAGCAGTACCCTTTCGGGCACGGGACAACCAGAGACCCAGTACTTC; CDR3: CASSTLSGTGQPETQYF
size: many; J: TRBJ1-2; D: TRBD1; V: TRBV11-2; DNA: TGTGCCAGCAGCTTCCCCCGGACAGGGGATTATGGCTACACCTTC; CDR3: CASSFPRTGDYGYTF
size: -; J: TRBJ2-1; D: TRBD2; V: TRBV5-4; DNA: TGTGCCAGCAGCTCTGAGCGGGAGGGCCGAGGCTATGAGCAGTTCTTC; CDR3: CASSSEREGRGYEQFF
size: many; J: TRBJ2-1; D: -; V: TRBV28; DNA: TGTGCCAGCAGTTCTCCGAACCTATACAATGAGCAGTTCTTC; CDR3: CASSSPNLYNEQFF
size: -; J: TRBJ2-5; D: -; V: TRBV12-5; DNA: TGTGCTAGTGGTTTGGACACTTCGGAGACCCAGTACTTC; CDR3: CASGLDTSETQYF
size: -; J: TRBJ2-5; D: -; V: TRBV5-1; DNA: TGCGCCAGCAGCCGGACAACCCAAGAGACCCAGTACTTC; CDR3: CASSRTTQETQYF
size: few; J: TRBJ1-2; D: TRBD1; V: TRBV5-8; DNA: TGTGCCAGCAGCTTGGATGGTGGACAGGGCGTTTACTATGGCTACACCTTC; CDR3: CASSLDGGQGVYYGYTF
size: -; J: TRBJ2-7; D: -; V: TRBV5-6; DNA: TGTGCCAGCAGCTTCCTCTCGGAGGGCTCCTACGAGCAGTACTTC; CDR3: CASSFLSEGSYEQYF
size: -; J: TRBJ1-5; D: -; V: TRBV19; DNA: TGTGCCAGTAGTACAGGGGTACAGCCCCAGCATTTT; CDR3: CASSTGVQPQHF
size: -; J: TRBJ1-4; D: -; V: TRBV6-1; DNA: TGTGCCAGCAGCCCACTAACTAATGAAAAACTGTTTTTT; CDR3: CASSPLTNEKLFF
size: -; J: TRBJ2-5; D: -; V: TRBV28; DNA: TGTGCCAGCAGCTCCACAGGAAACCTACAAGAGACCCAGTACTTC; CDR3: CASSSTGNLQETQYF
size: -; J: TRBJ1-3; D: TRBD1; V: TRBV6-1; DNA: TGTGCCAGCAGTGGACAGGGGGGAAACACCATATATTTT; CDR3: CASSGQGGNTIYF
size: -; J: TRBJ1-4; D: -; V: TRBV5-1; DNA: TGCGCCAGCAGCTTGGAAACAGGGTTCAATGAAAAACTGTTTTTT; CDR3: CASSLETGFNEKLFF
size: -; J: TRBJ1-1; D: -; V: TRBV7-9; DNA: TGTGCCAGCAGCCAAAACGCCCTTAACACTGAAGCTTTCTTT; CDR3: CASSQNALNTEAFF
size: -; J: TRBJ1-2; D: -; V: TRBV7-2; DNA: TGTGCCAGCAGCCTGGTGGGCAAGGTTTTAGGGGGCTACACCTTC; CDR3: CASSLVGKVLGGYTF
size: -; J: TRBJ1-5; D: TRBD1; V: TRBV28; DNA: TGTGCCAGCAGCCTAGGAACCGGGACAGGGGATCAGCCCCAGCATTTT; CDR3: CASSLGTGTGDQPQHF
size: -; J: TRBJ2-7; D: -; V: TRBV28; DNA: TGTGCCAGCAGACCTCAGAGCTCCTACGAGCAGTACTTC; CDR3: CASRPQSSYEQYF
size: many; J: TRBJ1-2; D: -; V: TRBV6-6; DNA: TGTGCCAGCAGTAGTGGACAGCACTTTAACTATGGCTACACCTTC; CDR3: CASSSGQHFNYGYTF
size: -; J: TRBJ1-1; D: TRBD1; V: TRBV5-1; DNA: TGCGCCAGCAGAGCTGGGACAGGGAACACTGAAGCTTTCTTT; CDR3: CASRAGTGNTEAFF
size: -; J: TRBJ1-2; D: -; V: TRBV6-5; DNA: TGTGCCAGCAGTTACGTTAAGGGCGTTGGCTACACCTTC; CDR3: CASSYVKGVGYTF
size: -; J: TRBJ2-2; D: -; V: TRBV6-6; DNA: TGTGCCAGCAGTTCCCCTGACAGACCGAACACCGGGGAGCTGTTTTTT; CDR3: CASSSPDRPNTGELFF
size: -; J: TRBJ1-1; D: -; V: TRBV27; DNA: TGTGCCAGCAGTTCCCTGGTGGGGGGCGCTCGTGCTTTCTTT; CDR3: CASSSLVGGARAFF
size: -; J: TRBJ2-3; D: -; V: TRBV6-4; DNA: TGTGCCAGCAGTGCTGGTGGTGCGCAGTATTTT; CDR3: CASSAGGAQYF
size: -; J: TRBJ2-3; D: -; V: TRBV2; DNA: TGTGCCAGCAGGGTCCTCCCCACAGATACGCAGTATTTT; CDR3: CASRVLPTDTQYF
size: few; J: TRBJ1-2; D: -; V: TRBV5-4; DNA: TGTGCCAGCACCTCCGACACTGGCTACACCTTC; CDR3: CASTSDTGYTF
size: -; J: TRBJ2-2; D: TRBD1; V: TRBV4-1; DNA: TGCGCCAGCAGCCAAGATTGGATGTTAGGGGACAGGGTTAACACCGGGGAGCTGTTTTTT; CDR3: CASSQDWMLGDRVNTGELFF
size: -; J: TRBJ2-1; D: -; V: TRBV30; DNA: TGTGCCTGGAGCCTATTTCCGGCCAATGAGCAGTTCTTC; CDR3: CAWSLFPANEQFF
size: -; J: TRBJ2-3; D: -; V: TRBV18; DNA: TGTGCCAGCTCACCGGCTAGCACAGATACGCAGTATTTT; CDR3: CASSPASTDTQYF